This entry lists 27 T cell receptor beta chains sequenced from one sample in a study of OX40 agonist ivuxolimab in advanced cancers. Here immunoSEQ multiplex PCR was the method, and the copy in TCRdb shows in-frame clones only, minus some. The sample has tens of thousands of clones, about 90% seen once; the top ten hold 15%. This sample comprised CD4+ or CD8+ T cells sorted from blood, obtained in a trial of the OX40 agonist ivuxolimab. Receptor source: an adult with an advanced solid tumor such as melanoma, head and neck, liver or kidney cancer.

CDR3 sequence (DNA): TGTGCCAGCAGTTTAGGGCGGGGGGGCTACAATGAGCAGTTCTTC. It translates to CASSLGRGGYNEQFF. The J gene is TRBJ2-1, the V gene TRBV28, with 9 bases aligning to TRBD2. From germline, CDR1 is MDHEN and CDR2 SYDVKM. V dropped 2 bases and J dropped 3; count of bases not matched to a gene: 2. The CDR3 length is 15 residues. Supplemented by reference TRBV28 and TRBJ2-1, the full variable domain reads DVKVTQSSRYLVKRTGEKVFLECVQDMDHENMFWYRQDPGLGLRLIYFSYDVKMKEKGDIPEGYSVSREKKERFSLILESASTNQTSMYLCASSLGRGGYNEQFFGPGTRLTVL.

The V and J genes are TRBV10-2 and TRBJ2-7; D is possibly TRBD1 (6 bases). The V and J ends lost 3 bases and 6 bases respectively, with 9 bases between them. The CDR3 consists of 12 residues. The V gene's germline CDR1 is WSHSY and CDR2 SAAADI. The CDR3 coding sequence is TGCGCCAGCAGTGAAGGACAGAGCGAGCAGTACGTC. This sequence encodes CASSEGQSEQYV.

The V gene is TRBV7-8, the J gene TRBJ1-3; 8 bases align to TRBD1. CDR1 SGHVS and CDR2 FQNEAQ come from the germline V gene. The CDR3 contains 16 residues. V was clipped by 4 bases and J by 6 bases; unmatched bases: 11. As DNA, the CDR3 is TGTGCCAGCAGCTGGTATGACAGGGGAGAGGAAAACACCATATATTTT. This sequence encodes CASSWYDRGEENTIYF.

V gene TRBV11-3 combines with J gene TRBJ2-7; D uncertain. V lost 0 bases and J lost 3, with 6 bases in between. This CDR3 has 13 amino acids. Germline CDR1 and CDR2: SGHNT and YENEEA. The CDR3 DNA reads as TGTGCCAGCAGCTTAGATCCCCTCTACGAGCAGTACTTC. This translates into CASSLDPLYEQYF.

The genes are TRBV13 and TRBJ2-7, with D perhaps TRBD1 (6 bases). The CDR3 is 15 amino acids. Germline loops: CDR1 PRHDT, CDR2 FYEKMQ (reference sequence). Deletions cut 5 bases from V and 3 bases from J, with 17 bases between. The CDR3, as DNA: TGTGCCAGCAGCCATCCACCAGGGGAAAACTACGAGCAGTACTTC. Its protein product is CASSHPPGENYEQYF.

J is TRBJ2-7 and V is TRBV6-6; TRBD1 might be the D (6 bases). CDR1 is MNHNY and CDR2 is SVGAGI in the germline V gene (reference sequence). The CDR3 runs 11 residues. V dropped 10 bases and J dropped 6 bases, with 13 bases sitting between them. CDR3 loop: CATATGGEQYF. CDR3 sequence (DNA): TGTGCCACTGCGACAGGTGGCGAGCAGTACTTC.

Only a few counts were recorded for this clone. The genes are TRBV5-4 and TRBJ2-7; possible D gene TRBD1, 6 bases. Trimming pared 3 bases from V and 3 bases from J, leaving 16 bases between. The CDR3 is made up of 15 amino acids. CDR1 and CDR2 (germline): SGHNT, YYREEE (reference sequence). The CDR3 coding sequence is TGTGCCAGCAGCTCAGGCCGGGACACAGACTACGAGCAGTACTTC. This translates into CASSSGRDTDYEQYF.

The chain joins TRBV9 to TRBJ1-2; D is unresolved. The germline V gene has CDR1 SGDLS and CDR2 YYNGEE. Trimming stripped 2 bases from V and 8 bases from J, with 10 bases between. CDR3 length: 12 amino acids. CDR3 loop: CASSVSFSGYTF. CDR3 bases: TGTGCCAGCAGCGTTAGTTTCTCCGGCTACACCTTC.

V usage is TRBV2 and J usage is TRBJ2-1; D may be TRBD1 or TRBD2 (5 bases each). Germline loops: CDR1 SNHLY, CDR2 FYNNEI. The CDR3 is 15 residues long. The V gene lost 8 bases and the J gene lost 10 bases, with 24 bases spanning the gap. CDR3 in DNA: TGTGCCAGCGTATACCCCCGGGACCGTGAAAGCGAGCAGTTCTTC. Encoded protein: CASVYPRDRESEQFF.

The chain combines TRBV7-6 with TRBJ2-7; D is tentatively TRBD1 or TRBD2 (5 bases each). The V gene's germline CDR1 is SGHVS and CDR2 FNYEAQ. This CDR3 contains 14 residues. V lost 0 bases and J 3 bases, leaving 9 bases between the germline ends. CDR3 region: CASSLAYGGYEQYF. The CDR3 DNA sequence: TGTGCCAGCAGCTTAGCGTATGGGGGCTACGAGCAGTACTTC.

The chain combines TRBV27 with TRBJ1-2; D is unresolved. The germline V gene has CDR1 MNHEY and CDR2 SMNVEV (reference sequence). This CDR3 spans 13 amino acids. V was pared by 5 bases and J by 5 bases, with 12 bases between. The CDR3: CASSPQVGYGYTF. As DNA, the CDR3 is TGTGCCAGCAGTCCCCAGGTGGGGTATGGCTACACCTTC.

The J gene is TRBJ2-5, the V gene TRBV10-1; weak D call: TRBD2 (6 bases). Germline values: CDR1 WNHNN, CDR2 SYGVQD (reference sequence). This CDR3 is built from 16 residues. Deletions cut 10 bases from V and 7 bases from J, with 28 bases between. CDR3 in amino acids: CAINRPGLPSCWTQYF. The CDR3 nucleotides read TGCGCCATCAATAGACCGGGACTCCCTTCTTGTTGGACCCAGTACTTC.

The CDR3 DNA reads as TGTGCCAGCCCCAAAAAGGGCGGGGAGCTGTTTTTT. This translates into CASPKKGGELFF. V gene TRBV6-1 combines with J gene TRBJ2-2; D remains ambiguous. Germline V gene data show CDR1 as MNHNS and CDR2 as SASEGT. With 8 bases removed from V and 7 bases from J, the gap between germline ends came to 11 bases. CDR3 size: 12 residues.

V usage is TRBV10-3 and J usage is TRBJ2-2, with 7 bases fitting TRBD2. CDR1 and CDR2 (germline): ENHRY, SYGVKD. The CDR3 covers 15 residues. Losses at the gene ends were 1 base for V and 2 bases for J; bases not matched to a gene: 1. The chain's CDR3 is CAISEWGGNTGELFF. CDR3 DNA: TGTGCCATCAGTGAGTGGGGGGGAAACACCGGGGAGCTGTTTTTT.

The chain is built from TRBV5-6 and TRBJ2-5; D not resolved. V was cut by 2 bases and J by 3 bases, with 20 bases left in between. The CDR3 contains 17 residues. Germline assignment: CDR1 SGHDT and CDR2 YYEEEE. The CDR3 DNA is TGTGCCAGCAGCTTTGAGAGTCTAGACTCCGGAAAAGAGACCCAGTACTTC. Amino acid sequence: CASSFESLDSGKETQYF.

The chain couples TRBV11-3 to TRBJ2-7; tentative D call: TRBD1 (6 bases). Trimming stripped 4 bases from V and 3 bases from J, with 16 bases between. The CDR3 totals 15 residues. The germline CDR1 and CDR2 sequences are SGHNT and YENEEA. CDR3 region: CASSSGRDTDYEQYF. In DNA form, the CDR3 reads TGTGCCAGCAGCTCAGGCCGGGACACAGACTACGAGCAGTACTTC.

The rearrangement joins TRBV27 to TRBJ1-2; no clear D gene. The germline V and J ends were trimmed by 8 bases and 0 bases, with 10 bases remaining between them. Germline CDR1 reads MNHEY; CDR2 reads SMNVEV (reference sequence). The CDR3 contains 13 residues. The DNA of the CDR3 is TGTGCCAGCGGGTTCATAGCTAACTATGGCTACACCTTC. It yields the protein CASGFIANYGYTF.

The chain is built from TRBV27 and TRBJ2-7; 11 positions agree with TRBD2. The CDR3 is made up of 15 amino acids. Germline values: CDR1 MNHEY, CDR2 SMNVEV (reference sequence). The V segment lost 7 bases and the J segment 2 bases; nucleotides outside the gene matches: 7. CDR3 nucleotides: TGTGCCAGCACGTTAGCGGGAGGGCCTCCCTACGAGCAGTACTTC. Translation: CASTLAGGPPYEQYF.

This chain uses TRBV5-6 with TRBJ2-5; D ambiguous. This CDR3 spans 15 amino acids. V dropped 0 bases and J dropped 5 bases, with 14 bases sitting between them. Germline V CDR1 and CDR2: SGHDT, YYEEEE. The CDR3 bases are TGTGCCAGCAGCTTGGAGGGCAGTTTTTTCGAGACCCAGTACTTC. It encodes CASSLEGSFFETQYF. The variable domain in full, completed from reference TRBV5-6 and TRBJ2-5, reads DAGVTQSPTHLIKTRGQQVTLRCSPKSGHDTVSWYQQALGQGPQFIFQYYEEEERQRGNFPDRFSGHQFPNYSSELNVNALLLGDSALYLCASSLEGSFFETQYFGPGTRLLVL.

The chain carries TRBV6-5 and TRBJ2-7; 8 bases are a match to TRBD1. The CDR3 totals 13 residues. Germline V gives CDR1 MNHEY, CDR2 SVGAGI. Unmatched junction bases numbered 7, after V lost 6 bases and J lost 6 bases. CDR3 region: CASSFGTGGEQYF. The CDR3 bases are TGTGCCAGCAGCTTTGGGACAGGTGGCGAGCAGTACTTC.

This chain joins TRBV15 and TRBJ1-2; 7 bases match TRBD1. CDR1 is LNHNV, CDR2 YYDKDF, per germline (reference sequence). The CDR3 consists of 16 residues. Trimming removed 4 bases from V and 8 bases from J; junction bases left unmatched: 16. CDR3 DNA: TGTGCCACCAGCAAATATTCTACCGAGGGGGCCTGGGGCTACACCTTC. Protein: CATSKYSTEGAWGYTF.

This clone was found once. J is TRBJ2-5 and V is TRBV5-5; D is undetermined. V dropped 4 bases and J dropped 5 bases, with 15 bases sitting between them. CDR3 size: 14 residues. CDR1 is SGHKS, CDR2 YYEKEE, per germline (reference sequence). CDR3 sequence: CASSPPWGGETQYF. The DNA of the CDR3 is TGTGCCAGCAGCCCCCCCTGGGGTGGGGAGACCCAGTACTTC.

The chain is built from TRBV27 and TRBJ1-1; D not resolved. CDR3 length: 13 amino acids. Germline V lookup: CDR1 MNHEY, CDR2 SMNVEV (reference sequence). Trimming removed 5 bases at V and 3 bases at J, with 10 bases between. The CDR3 loop is CASSIGRYTEAFF. CDR3 nucleotide sequence: TGTGCCAGCAGTATCGGGAGGTACACTGAAGCTTTCTTT.

The rearrangement links TRBV10-2 to TRBJ2-2, with no clear D. CDR1 and CDR2 (germline): WSHSY, SAAADI. This CDR3 has 13 residues. Between the trimmed V and J ends, which lost 1 base and 10 bases, there was a span of 10 bases. DNA of the CDR3: TGCGCCAGCAGTGAGTTGGGCGGCGCGGAGCTGTTTTTT. Translating it yields CASSELGGAELFF.

This clone is a singleton in its sample. The chain couples TRBV5-1 to TRBJ1-4; no reliable D call. The CDR3 is 12 amino acids. V gave up 3 bases and J gave up 6 bases, with 6 bases separating them. In germline, CDR1 is SGHRS, CDR2 YFSETQ. The CDR3 bases are TGCGCCAGCAGCTCCGAGGATGAAAAACTGTTTTTT. This codes for CASSSEDEKLFF.

The V gene is TRBV4-1, the J gene TRBJ1-2; D gene ambiguous. The CDR3 length is 13 residues. Between the trimmed V and J ends, which lost 1 base and 4 bases, there was a span of 7 bases. Per the germline V gene, CDR1 is MGHRA and CDR2 is YSYEKL. The DNA for the CDR3 is TGCGCCAGCAGCCAAGGGGCTGCCTATGGCTACACCTTC. This gives the protein CASSQGAAYGYTF.

The chain carries TRBV6-1 and TRBJ2-2; TRBD2 matches at 9 bases. V gave up 8 bases and J gave up 6 bases; unmatched junction bases: 4. Germline CDR1 and CDR2: MNHNS and SASEGT. The CDR3 sequence is 13 residues long. The CDR3 is CASRSSGAGELFF. The DNA for the CDR3 is TGTGCCAGCCGATCTAGCGGGGCCGGGGAGCTGTTTTTT.